This TCR beta chain was documented in a study of long-term antiretroviral therapy in people with HIV. V was pared by 8 bases and J by 4 bases, with 6 bases between. The CDR3 consists of 11 residues. From germline, CDR1 is MGHDK and CDR2 SYGVNS. The libraries were made with immunoSEQ v3.0 at survey level. Generated by immunoSEQ multiplex PCR, the TCRdb table keeps only in-frame clones and is missing some. Of under 30,000 clones in the sample, 85% to 95% are singletons; the top ten hold 2% to 2.5%. The receptor's source is a woman aged 45-65 years with HIV. The starting material was unsorted PBMCs, obtained 4.9 years after starting antiretroviral therapy. V and J are TRBV25-1 and TRBJ2-1, with D tentatively TRBD1 (5 bases). CDR3 coding DNA: TGTGCCAGCGGGGCTTACAATGAGCAGTTCTTC. Residues: CASGAYNEQFF.